Listed here are 9 T cell receptor beta chains from one sample, sequenced in a study of yellow fever vaccine responses in identical twins. TCRdb used MiXCR to reprocess the RT-PCR reads, holding one entry per CDR3 protein. The profile covers some 3,400 distinct CDR3 sequences, with approximately 80% appearing a single time and less than 7.5% taken by the ten largest. The source material was T cells from blood (PBMCs), unsorted or a sorted subset (not recorded which), sampled before or after yellow fever vaccination (not recorded which). The receptors shown here come from a woman between 18 and 30 years old who received the yellow fever vaccine.

The J gene is TRBJ2-1, the V gene TRBV29-1, with D perhaps matching TRBD1 (6 bases). CDR1 SQVTM and CDR2 ANQGSEA come from the germline V gene. This CDR3 has 12 residues. Trimming took off 5 bases at V and 6 bases at J, with 11 bases between the two ends. The CDR3 DNA reads TGCAGCGTTATAGGGGGACGCAATGAGCAGTTCTTC. This translates into CSVIGGRNEQFF.

This clonotype was picked up one time. The rearrangement uses TRBV29-1 and TRBJ2-5, with no clear D. The germline V gene encodes CDR1 SQVTM and CDR2 ANQGSEA. This CDR3 comprises 10 residues. V gave up 6 bases and J gave up 4 bases, with 6 bases separating them. CDR3 sequence: CSVVLETQYF. The CDR3 DNA reads TGCAGCGTCGTATTAGAGACCCAGTACTTC. The full variable domain, rest sourced from reference TRBV29-1 and TRBJ2-5, is SAVISQKPSRDICQRGTSLTIQCQVDSQVTMMFWYRQQPGQSLTLIATANQGSEATYESGFVIDKFPISRPNLTFSTLTVSNMSPEDSSIYLCSVVLETQYFGPGTRLLVL.

The chain carries TRBV9 and TRBJ2-5; 7 bases match TRBD2. Germline V gene sequence: CDR1 SGDLS, CDR2 YYNGEE. There are 16 residues in the CDR3. The ends lost 7 bases at V and 4 bases at J; junction bases unmatched: 16. The CDR3 here is CASAPFAGGSAETQYF. DNA for the CDR3: TGTGCCAGCGCCCCTTTTGCCGGCGGGAGTGCAGAGACCCAGTACTTC.

The chain links TRBV29-1 to TRBJ2-1; TRBD2 matches at 8 bases. CDR1 and CDR2 (germline): SQVTM, ANQGSEA. The V gene end was trimmed by 0 bases and the J gene end by 3 bases; junction bases not matched to a gene: 4. CDR3 size: 15 residues. The CDR3 DNA is TGCAGCGTTGAAGATCTGGCGGGGGGCTACAATGAGCAGTTCTTC. It specifies CSVEDLAGGYNEQFF.

V and J are TRBV5-1 and TRBJ2-7; no clear D. CDR1 is SGHRS, CDR2 YFSETQ, per germline. This CDR3 is 15 amino acids long. The V end lost 0 bases, the J end lost 0 bases, and 10 bases lay between the germline ends. CDR3 region: CASSLAADYSYEQYF. The CDR3 region has the DNA TGCGCCAGCAGCTTGGCGGCAGATTACTCCTACGAGCAGTACTTC.

The genes are TRBV28 and TRBJ2-7, with D possibly matching TRBD1 (5 bases). Per germline, CDR1 MDHEN and CDR2 SYDVKM. V lost 4 bases to trimming and J lost 2 bases, with 9 bases between them. The CDR3 has 13 residues. Here the CDR3 reads CASSWGAAYEQYF. CDR3 coding DNA: TGTGCCAGCAGTTGGGGCGCCGCCTACGAGCAGTACTTC.

The chain has TRBV18 and TRBJ2-1; 13 bases map to TRBD2. Trimming took 6 bases from V and 8 from J; bases not matched to a gene: 13. CDR3 length equals 17 residues. Germline V gives CDR1 KGHSH, CDR2 LQKENI. The DNA for the CDR3 is TGTGCCAGCTCCCCAGGACTAGCGGGAGAGGGGGTGCATGAGCAGTTCTTC. The encoded protein is CASSPGLAGEGVHEQFF.

This clonotype has only a few counts. The CDR3: CASSLGRGPYEQYF. For the CDR3, the DNA is TGTGCCAGCAGTTTGGGCAGGGGACCTTACGAGCAGTACTTC. The V gene is TRBV28, the J gene TRBJ2-7; tentative D call: TRBD1 (6 bases). From germline, CDR1 is MDHEN and CDR2 SYDVKM. The CDR3 extends over 14 amino acids. V was trimmed by 3 bases and J by 4 bases, leaving 13 bases between them.

In this sample, this clonotype turned up once. The chain combines TRBV2 with TRBJ2-7; D remains unclear. Germline CDR1 reads SNHLY; CDR2 reads FYNNEI. The CDR3 has 11 residues. Trimming left V 3 bases short and J 3 bases short, with 3 bases between. The CDR3 coding sequence is TGTGCCAGCAGTGACCGCTACGAGCAGTACTTC. This translates into CASSDRYEQYF.